This entry features one T cell receptor (beta chain) sequence. Its antigen is currently unknown. One junction end does not reproduce the germline sequence, and a read error may be involved. From the 5' RACE reads, TCRdb called clonotypes with MiXCR, one entry per CDR3 protein. The sample contains approximately 490,000 distinct CDR3 sequences, about a fifth of which appear only once. The sample comes from a study of identical twins. The study, taken as a whole, reports: Insertions were reduced in abundant cord blood beta clonotypes but not in memory repertoires. Within twin pairs, the out-of-frame alpha sequences they shared showed excess low generation probability.

The germline V gene encodes CDR1 SGHVS and CDR2 FQNEAQ. The length of the CDR3 is 15 residues. The same data also went into a second study, on yellow fever vaccine responses in identical twins.

The sequenced sample was CD4+ T cells sorted from blood. V gene TRBV7-8 combines with J gene TRBJ1-5; perhaps TRBD1 as D (6 bases). This receptor was obtained from a woman between 18 and 29 years old in good health. The CDR3 nucleotides read TGTGCTAGCAGCTTAGGGGGACGGAGCAATCAGCCCCAGCATTTT. Translated, it gives CASSLGGRSNQPQHF.